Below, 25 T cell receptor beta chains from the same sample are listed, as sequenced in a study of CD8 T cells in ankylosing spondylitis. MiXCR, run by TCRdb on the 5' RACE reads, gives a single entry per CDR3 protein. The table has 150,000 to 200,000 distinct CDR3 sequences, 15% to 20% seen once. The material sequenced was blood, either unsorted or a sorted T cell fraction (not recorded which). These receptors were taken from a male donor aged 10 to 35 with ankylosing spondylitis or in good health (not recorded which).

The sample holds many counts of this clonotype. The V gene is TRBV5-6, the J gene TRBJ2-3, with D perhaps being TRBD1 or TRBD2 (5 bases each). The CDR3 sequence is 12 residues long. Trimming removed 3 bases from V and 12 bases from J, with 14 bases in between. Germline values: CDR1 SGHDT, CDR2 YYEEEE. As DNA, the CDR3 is TGTGCCAGCAGCTCGGTCGGGACGGCCCAGTATTTT. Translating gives CASSSVGTAQYF.

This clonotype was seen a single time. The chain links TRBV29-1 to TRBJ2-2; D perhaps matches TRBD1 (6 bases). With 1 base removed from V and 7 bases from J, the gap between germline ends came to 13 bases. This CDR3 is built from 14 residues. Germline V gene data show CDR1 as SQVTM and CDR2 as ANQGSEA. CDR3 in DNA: TGCAGCGTTGAAGCCTGGGGGCTAGGCGGGGAGCTGTTTTTT. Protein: CSVEAWGLGGELFF.

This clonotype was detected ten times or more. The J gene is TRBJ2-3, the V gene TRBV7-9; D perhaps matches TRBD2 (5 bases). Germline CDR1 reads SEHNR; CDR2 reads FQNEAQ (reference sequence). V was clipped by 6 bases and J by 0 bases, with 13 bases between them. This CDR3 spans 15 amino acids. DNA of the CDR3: TGTGCCAGCAGTCGCGAGGGTGGGAGCACAGATACGCAGTATTTT. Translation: CASSREGGSTDTQYF.

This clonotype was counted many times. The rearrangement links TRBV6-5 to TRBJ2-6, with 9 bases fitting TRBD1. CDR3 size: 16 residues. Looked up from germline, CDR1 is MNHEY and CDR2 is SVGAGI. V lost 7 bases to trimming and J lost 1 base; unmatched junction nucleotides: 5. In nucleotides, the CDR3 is TGTGCCAGCACCCCGGGACAGGGTTCTGGGGCCAACGTCCTGACTTTC. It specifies CASTPGQGSGANVLTF.

In nucleotides, the CDR3 is TGCAGCGTTGGAGAAGGACAGGGGAACGAGCAGTACGTC. Translating gives CSVGEGQGNEQYV. This chain uses TRBV29-1 with TRBJ2-7, with 9 bases fitting TRBD1. Germline V gives CDR1 SQVTM, CDR2 ANQGSEA. The V segment lost 4 bases and the J segment 5 bases; nucleotides outside the gene matches: 6. CDR3 length equals 13 residues.

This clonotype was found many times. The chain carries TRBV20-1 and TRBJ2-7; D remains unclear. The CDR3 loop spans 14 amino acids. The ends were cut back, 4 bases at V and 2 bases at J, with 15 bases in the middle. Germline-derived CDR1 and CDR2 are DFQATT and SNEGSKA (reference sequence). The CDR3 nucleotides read TGCAGTGCTATGGCCCAGTTAAGGGCCTACGAGCAGTACTTC. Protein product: CSAMAQLRAYEQYF.

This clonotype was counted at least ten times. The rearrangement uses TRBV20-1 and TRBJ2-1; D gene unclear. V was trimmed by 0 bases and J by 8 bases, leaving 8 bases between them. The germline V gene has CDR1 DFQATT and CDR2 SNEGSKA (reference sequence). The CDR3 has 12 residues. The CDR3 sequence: CSARELRDEQFF. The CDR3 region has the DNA TGCAGTGCTAGAGAATTAAGGGATGAGCAGTTCTTC.

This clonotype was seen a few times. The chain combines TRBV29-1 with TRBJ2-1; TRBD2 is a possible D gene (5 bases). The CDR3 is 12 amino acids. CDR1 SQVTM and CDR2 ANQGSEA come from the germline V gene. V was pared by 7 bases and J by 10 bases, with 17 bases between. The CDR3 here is CSEPLAPPEQFF. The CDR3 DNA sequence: TGCAGCGAACCCCTAGCCCCGCCCGAGCAGTTCTTC.

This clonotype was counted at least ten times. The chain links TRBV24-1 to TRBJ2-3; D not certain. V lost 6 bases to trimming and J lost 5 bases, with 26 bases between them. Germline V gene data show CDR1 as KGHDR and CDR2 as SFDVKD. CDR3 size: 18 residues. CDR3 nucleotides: TGTGCCACCAGTAAAGGACGGCAGAGCGTAACCAACAAAGATACGCAGTATTTT. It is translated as CATSKGRQSVTNKDTQYF.

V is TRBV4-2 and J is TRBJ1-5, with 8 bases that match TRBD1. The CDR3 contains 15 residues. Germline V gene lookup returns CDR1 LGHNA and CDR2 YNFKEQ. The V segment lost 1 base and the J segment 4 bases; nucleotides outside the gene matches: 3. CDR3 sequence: CASSQGTGINQPQHF. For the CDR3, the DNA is TGTGCCAGCAGCCAAGGGACAGGGATTAATCAGCCCCAGCATTTT.

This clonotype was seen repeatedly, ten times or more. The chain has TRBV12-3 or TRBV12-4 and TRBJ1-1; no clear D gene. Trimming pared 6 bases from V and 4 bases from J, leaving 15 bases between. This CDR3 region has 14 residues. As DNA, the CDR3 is TGTGCCAGCAGCTCAGGTCCGTCGATCACTGAAGCTTTCTTT. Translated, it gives CASSSGPSITEAFF.

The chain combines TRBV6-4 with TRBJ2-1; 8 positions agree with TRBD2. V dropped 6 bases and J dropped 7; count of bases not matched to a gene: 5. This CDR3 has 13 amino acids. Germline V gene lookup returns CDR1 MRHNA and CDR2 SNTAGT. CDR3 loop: CASRAAGENEQFF. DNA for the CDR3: TGTGCCAGCAGAGCAGCGGGAGAGAATGAGCAGTTCTTC.

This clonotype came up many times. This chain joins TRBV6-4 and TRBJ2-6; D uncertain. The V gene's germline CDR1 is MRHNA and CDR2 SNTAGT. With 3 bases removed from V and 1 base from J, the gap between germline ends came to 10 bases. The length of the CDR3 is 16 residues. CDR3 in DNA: TGTGCCAGCAGTGATGGGTCCCAATCTGGGGCCAACGTCCTGACTTTC. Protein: CASSDGSQSGANVLTF.

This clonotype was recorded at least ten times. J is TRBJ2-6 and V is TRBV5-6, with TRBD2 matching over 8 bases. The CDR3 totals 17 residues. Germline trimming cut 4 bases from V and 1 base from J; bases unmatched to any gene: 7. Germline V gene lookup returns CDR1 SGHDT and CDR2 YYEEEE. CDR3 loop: CASSPARGGSGANVLTF. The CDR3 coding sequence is TGTGCCAGCAGCCCGGCCCGGGGGGGATCTGGGGCCAACGTCCTGACTTTC.

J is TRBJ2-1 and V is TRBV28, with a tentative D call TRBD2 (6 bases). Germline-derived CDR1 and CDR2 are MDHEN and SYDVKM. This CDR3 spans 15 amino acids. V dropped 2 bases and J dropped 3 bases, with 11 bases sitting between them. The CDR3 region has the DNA TGTGCCAGCAGTTTAAGCGGGTATCGCTACAATGAGCAGTTCTTC. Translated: CASSLSGYRYNEQFF.

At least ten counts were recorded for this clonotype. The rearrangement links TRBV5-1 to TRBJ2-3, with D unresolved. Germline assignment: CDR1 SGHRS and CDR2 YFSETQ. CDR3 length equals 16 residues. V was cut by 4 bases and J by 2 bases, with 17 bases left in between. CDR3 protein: CASSPGEEPLTDTQYF. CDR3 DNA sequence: TGCGCCAGCAGCCCGGGCGAAGAGCCGCTCACAGATACGCAGTATTTT.

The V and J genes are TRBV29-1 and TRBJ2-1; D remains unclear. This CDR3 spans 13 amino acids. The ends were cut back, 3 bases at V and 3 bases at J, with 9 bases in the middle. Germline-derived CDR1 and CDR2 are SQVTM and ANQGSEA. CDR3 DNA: TGCAGCGTTGAGGAGTCCAACTACAATGAGCAGTTCTTC. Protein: CSVEESNYNEQFF.

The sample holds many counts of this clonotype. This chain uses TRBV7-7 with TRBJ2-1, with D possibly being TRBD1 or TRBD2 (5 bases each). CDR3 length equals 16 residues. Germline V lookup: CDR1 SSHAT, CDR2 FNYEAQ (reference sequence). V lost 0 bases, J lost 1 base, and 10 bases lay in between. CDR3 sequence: CASSLAPWGSYNEQFF. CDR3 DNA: TGTGCCAGCAGCTTAGCCCCGTGGGGGTCCTACAATGAGCAGTTCTTC.

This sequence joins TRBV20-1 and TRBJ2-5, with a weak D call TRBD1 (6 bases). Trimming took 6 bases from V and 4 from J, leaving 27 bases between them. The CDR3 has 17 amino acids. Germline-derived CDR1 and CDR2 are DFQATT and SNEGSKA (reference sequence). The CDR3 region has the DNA TGCAGTGCCCCCCCCCCTTTGGGGGCGTCTGGTCGAGAGACCCAGTACTTC. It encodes CSAPPPLGASGRETQYF.

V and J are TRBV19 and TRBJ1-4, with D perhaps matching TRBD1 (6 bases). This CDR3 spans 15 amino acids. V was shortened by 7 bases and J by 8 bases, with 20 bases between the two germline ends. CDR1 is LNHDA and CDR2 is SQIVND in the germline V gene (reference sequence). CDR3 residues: CASTFPDGRGEKLFF. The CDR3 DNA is TGTGCCAGTACCTTCCCGGACGGGAGGGGGGAAAAACTGTTTTTT. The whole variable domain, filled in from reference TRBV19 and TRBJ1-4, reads DGGITQSPKYLFRKEGQNVTLSCEQNLNHDAMYWYRQDPGQGLRLIYYSQIVNDFQKGDIAEGYSVSREKKESFPLTVTSAQKNPTAFYLCASTFPDGRGEKLFFGSGTQLSVL.

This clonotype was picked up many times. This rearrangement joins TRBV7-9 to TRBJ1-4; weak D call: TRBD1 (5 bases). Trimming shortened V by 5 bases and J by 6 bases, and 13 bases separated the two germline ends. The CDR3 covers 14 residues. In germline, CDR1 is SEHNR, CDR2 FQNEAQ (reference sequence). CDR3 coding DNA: TGTGCCAGCAGCCCCAGGGTCATTGATGAAAAACTGTTTTTT. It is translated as CASSPRVIDEKLFF.

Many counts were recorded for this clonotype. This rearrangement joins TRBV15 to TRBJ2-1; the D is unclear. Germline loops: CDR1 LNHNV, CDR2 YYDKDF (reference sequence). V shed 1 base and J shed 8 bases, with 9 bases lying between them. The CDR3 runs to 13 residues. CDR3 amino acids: CATSRGLAHEQFF. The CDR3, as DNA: TGTGCCACCAGCAGAGGACTTGCCCATGAGCAGTTCTTC.

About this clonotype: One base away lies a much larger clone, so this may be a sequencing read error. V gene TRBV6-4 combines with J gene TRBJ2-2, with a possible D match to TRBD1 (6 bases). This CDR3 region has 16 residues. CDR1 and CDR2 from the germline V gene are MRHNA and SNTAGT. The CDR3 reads CAGRPTGHTNTGELFF. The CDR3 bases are TGTGCCGGCAGGCCAACAGGGCACACGAACACCGGGGAGCTGTTTTTT.

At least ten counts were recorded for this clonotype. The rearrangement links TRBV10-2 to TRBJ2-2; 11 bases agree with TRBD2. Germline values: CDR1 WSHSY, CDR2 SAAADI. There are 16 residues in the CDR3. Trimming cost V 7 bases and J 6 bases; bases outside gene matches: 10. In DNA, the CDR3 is TGCGCCAGCAAGAGGGGAACTAGCGGGAGTTCCGGGGAGCTGTTTTTT. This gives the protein CASKRGTSGSSGELFF.

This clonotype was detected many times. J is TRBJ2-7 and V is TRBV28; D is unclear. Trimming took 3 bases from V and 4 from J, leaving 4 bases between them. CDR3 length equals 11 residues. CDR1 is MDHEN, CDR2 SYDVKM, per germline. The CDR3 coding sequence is TGTGCCAGCAGTTTTGTTTACGAGCAGTACTTC. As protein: CASSFVYEQYF.